Reported below is one TCR beta chain. The sample belongs to a study of blood T cell repertoires in COVID-19. With 0 bases clipped from V and 5 bases from J, the junction kept 7 bases outside the gene matches. CDR1 is MGHRA, CDR2 YSYEKL, per germline. There are 16 residues in the CDR3. Original analysis: Using reference gene primer amplification, nucleated cell counts were estimated. Produced via immunoSEQ multiplex PCR; TCRdb's table is partial and in-frame only. Clonal size and the V and J genes are those of that table, whereas D and trimming came from the DNA. The top ten clones hold over 2.5% of a sample with about 140,000 clones, 65% to 90% of them seen once.

V is TRBV4-1 and J is TRBJ1-1, with 9 bases matching TRBD1. This sequence originates from a man aged 50-59 years with acute or convalescent COVID-19. The material sequenced was peripheral blood. The CDR3 sequence: CASSQDWRDRDTEAFF. The CDR3 DNA reads as TGCGCCAGCAGCCAAGATTGGCGGGACAGGGATACTGAAGCTTTCTTT.